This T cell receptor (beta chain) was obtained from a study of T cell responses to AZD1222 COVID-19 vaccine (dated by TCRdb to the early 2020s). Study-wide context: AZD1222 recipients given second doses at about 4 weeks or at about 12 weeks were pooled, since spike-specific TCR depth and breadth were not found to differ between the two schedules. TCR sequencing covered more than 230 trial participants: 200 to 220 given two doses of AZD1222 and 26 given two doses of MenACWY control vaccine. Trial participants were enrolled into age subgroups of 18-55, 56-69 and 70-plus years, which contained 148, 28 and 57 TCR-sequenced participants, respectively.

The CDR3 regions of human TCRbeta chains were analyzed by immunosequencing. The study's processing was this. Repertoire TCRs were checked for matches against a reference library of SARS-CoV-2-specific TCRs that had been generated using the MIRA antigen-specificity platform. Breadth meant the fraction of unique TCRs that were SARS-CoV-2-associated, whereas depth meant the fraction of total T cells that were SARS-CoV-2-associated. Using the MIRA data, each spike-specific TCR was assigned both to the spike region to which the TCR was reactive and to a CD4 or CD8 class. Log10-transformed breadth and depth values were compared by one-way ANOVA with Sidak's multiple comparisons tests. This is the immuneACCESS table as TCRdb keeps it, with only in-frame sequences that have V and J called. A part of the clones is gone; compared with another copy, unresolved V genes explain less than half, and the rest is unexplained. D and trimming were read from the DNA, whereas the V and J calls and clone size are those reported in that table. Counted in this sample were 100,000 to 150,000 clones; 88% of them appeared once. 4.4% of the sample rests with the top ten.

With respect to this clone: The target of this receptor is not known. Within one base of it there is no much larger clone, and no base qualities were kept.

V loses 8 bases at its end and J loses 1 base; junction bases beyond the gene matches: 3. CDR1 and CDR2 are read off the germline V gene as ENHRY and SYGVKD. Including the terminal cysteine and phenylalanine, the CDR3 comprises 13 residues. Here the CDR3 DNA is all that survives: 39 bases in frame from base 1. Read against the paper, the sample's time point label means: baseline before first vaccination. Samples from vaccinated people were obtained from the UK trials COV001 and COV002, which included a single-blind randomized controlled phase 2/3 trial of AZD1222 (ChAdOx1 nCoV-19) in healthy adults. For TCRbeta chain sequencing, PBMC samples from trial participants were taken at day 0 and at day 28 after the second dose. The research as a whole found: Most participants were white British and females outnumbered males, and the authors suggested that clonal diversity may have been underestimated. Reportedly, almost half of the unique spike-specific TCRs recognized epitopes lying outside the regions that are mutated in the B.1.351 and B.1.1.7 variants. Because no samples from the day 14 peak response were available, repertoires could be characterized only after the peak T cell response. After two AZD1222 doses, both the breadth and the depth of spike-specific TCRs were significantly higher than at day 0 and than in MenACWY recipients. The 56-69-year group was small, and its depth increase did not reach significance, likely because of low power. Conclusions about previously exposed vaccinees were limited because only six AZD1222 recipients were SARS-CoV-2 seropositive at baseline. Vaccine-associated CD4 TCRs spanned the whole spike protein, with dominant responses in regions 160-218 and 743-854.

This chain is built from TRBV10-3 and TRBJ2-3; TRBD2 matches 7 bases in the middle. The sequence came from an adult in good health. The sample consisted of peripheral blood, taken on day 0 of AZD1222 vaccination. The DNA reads TGTGCCATCGGTCTAGCGGGCACAGATACGCAGTATTTT. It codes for CAIGLAGTDTQYF.